These 7 T cell receptor beta chains originate from one sample sequenced in a study of cytomegalovirus exposure and HLA in healthy donors. Assay used: immunoSEQ multiplex PCR; TCRdb lists only in-frame clones, some missing. The sample holds some 120,000 clones, 95% to 96% seen once. Sequencing used PBMCs. These receptors were collected from a man in his late teens or twenties in good health and CMV-seronegative.

This rearrangement joins TRBV5-1 to TRBJ2-3; 10 nucleotides align to TRBD1. After removal of 4 bases from V and 4 bases from J, the junction contained 9 bases not matched to a gene. Germline lookup yields CDR1 SGHRS and CDR2 YFSETQ. The CDR3 extends over 16 amino acids. CDR3 sequence (DNA): TGCGCCAGCAGCCCCCGACCGGGACAGGGGTCAGATACGCAGTATTTT. It yields the protein CASSPRPGQGSDTQYF.

V is TRBV9 and J is TRBJ2-1; D remains unclear. V shed 0 bases and J shed 3 bases, with 10 bases lying between them. The germline gives CDR1 SGDLS, CDR2 YYNGEE. There are 15 residues in the CDR3. Here the CDR3 reads CASSVATSFYNEQFF. The CDR3 nucleotides read TGTGCCAGCAGCGTAGCTACGTCCTTCTACAATGAGCAGTTCTTC.

The genes are TRBV7-7 and TRBJ2-5; D possibly corresponds to TRBD2 (5 bases). From germline, CDR1 is SSHAT and CDR2 FNYEAQ (reference sequence). V gave up 5 bases and J gave up 5 bases, with 15 bases separating them. The CDR3 totals 14 residues. CDR3 protein: CASSHSGRGETQYF. CDR3 DNA sequence: TGTGCCAGCAGCCACAGTGGGAGAGGGGAGACCCAGTACTTC.

The CDR3 region is CGTSGSGGYEETQYF. CDR3 DNA: TGTGGGACTAGCGGGAGTGGGGGGTATGAGGAGACCCAGTACTTC. This chain links TRBV25-1 with TRBJ2-5; TRBD2 aligns across 13 bases. CDR1 is MGHDK and CDR2 is SYGVNS in the germline V gene. CDR3 length equals 15 residues.

This clone was seen a single time. The chain carries TRBV9 and TRBJ2-3; perhaps TRBD1 as D (5 bases). The V end lost 0 bases, the J end lost 5 bases, and 10 bases lay between the germline ends. From germline, CDR1 is SGDLS and CDR2 YYNGEE. This CDR3 comprises 14 residues. Here the CDR3 DNA reads TGTGCCAGCAGCGTAGTGTGGGGCGGAGATACGCAGTATTTT. Its protein is CASSVVWGGDTQYF.

The J gene is TRBJ2-3, the V gene TRBV30; 12 nucleotides align to TRBD2. The CDR3 consists of 15 residues. V lost 6 bases to trimming and J lost 5 bases; unmatched junction nucleotides: 9. The germline V gene has CDR1 GTSNPN and CDR2 SVGIG (reference sequence). The CDR3 DNA is TGTGCCTGCTTCAGGACTAGCGGGATAGGAGATACGCAGTATTTT. It yields the protein CACFRTSGIGDTQYF.

This chain connects TRBV19 to TRBJ2-2; possible D gene TRBD1, 6 bases. Germline CDR1 LNHDA, CDR2 SQIVND (reference sequence). Trimming took off 7 bases at V and 4 bases at J, with 13 bases between the two ends. The CDR3 covers 14 residues. The CDR3 coding sequence is TGTGCCAGTACTGCCGGGACACGCACCGGGGAGCTGTTTTTT. It specifies CASTAGTRTGELFF.